This T cell receptor (beta chain) was retrieved from a study of control samples from healthy donors and cancer patients. Profiling relied on immunoSEQ multiplex PCR, and the TCRdb table lists in-frame clones only, not all of them. The top ten clones hold just over 7.5% of a sample with 130,000 or so clones, about nine tenths of them seen once. CDR1 is LGHDT and CDR2 is YNNKEL in the germline V gene (reference sequence). The V end lost 3 bases, the J end lost 0 bases, and 9 bases lay between the germline ends. The CDR3 has 15 residues. The gene calls are TRBV3-1 (or the pseudogene TRBV3-2) and TRBJ2-1; the D gene could be TRBD1 or TRBD2 (5 bases each). The sequence was obtained from a man in his forties or fifties with head and neck cancer. The sample comprised PBMCs. The CDR3 nucleotides are TGTGCCAGCAGCCACGAGGGGCGCTCCTACAATGAGCAGTTCTTC. This translates into CASSHEGRSYNEQFF.